Following are 9 T cell receptor beta chains from one sample sequenced in a study of shared clonotypes between healthy human individuals. The protocol was immunoSEQ multiplex PCR, while the TCRdb copy is restricted to in-frame clones and leaves out a portion. The sample consists of a few hundred thousand clones, 90% to 97% of them appearing once. The sample consisted of memory CD8+ T cells sorted from blood. Subset specified: CD45RO+ cells pooled with CCR7-negative TemRA cells. Receptors were obtained from a man younger than 40 in good health.

This sequence joins TRBV5-1 and TRBJ2-5; a weak D match, TRBD1 (5 bases). With 0 bases removed from V and 4 bases from J, the gap between germline ends came to 7 bases. From germline, CDR1 is SGHRS and CDR2 YFSETQ. The CDR3 consists of 13 residues. The chain's CDR3 is CASSLEGVETQYF. Written as DNA, the CDR3 is TGCGCCAGCAGCTTGGAAGGGGTAGAGACCCAGTACTTC.

This clone was detected only once. The chain joins TRBV27 to TRBJ1-2, with D unclear. Germline CDR1 reads MNHEY; CDR2 reads SMNVEV (reference sequence). CDR3 length: 13 amino acids. Trimming shortened V by 7 bases and J by 6 bases, and 15 bases separated the two germline ends. The CDR3 DNA reads TGTGCCAGCATACGTGAGAAGAGGGATGGCTACACCTTC. It is translated as CASIREKRDGYTF.

This clone was counted a few times. The chain recombines TRBV19 with TRBJ1-5; D is undetermined. Trimming left V 5 bases short and J 0 bases short, with 5 bases between. CDR1 is LNHDA, CDR2 SQIVND, per germline (reference sequence). The CDR3 covers 13 residues. CDR3 coding DNA: TGTGCCAGTAGTCCGGTTAGCAATCAGCCCCAGCATTTT. Its translation is CASSPVSNQPQHF.

A single count supports this clone. This rearrangement joins TRBV7-8 to TRBJ2-5; D call uncertain. Trimming removed 2 bases at V and 1 base at J, with 11 bases between. The CDR3 contains 15 residues. CDR1 and CDR2 from the germline V gene are SGHVS and FQNEAQ. The DNA of the CDR3 is TGTGCCAGCAGCTTATATGGAGTCCCCCAAGAGACCCAGTACTTC. Residues: CASSLYGVPQETQYF.

CDR3 DNA sequence: TGTGCCAGCTCACCATGGGGACTAGCGGGAGGATTCACAGATACGCAGTATTTT. It encodes CASSPWGLAGGFTDTQYF. The chain carries TRBV18 and TRBJ2-3, with 15 bases lining up with TRBD2. The CDR3 totals 18 residues. Germline loops: CDR1 KGHSH, CDR2 LQKENI. The ends lost 2 bases at V and 2 bases at J; junction bases unmatched: 5. Variable domain in full (rest from reference TRBV18 and TRBJ2-3): NAGVMQNPRHLVRRRGQEARLRCSPMKGHSHVYWYRQLPEEGLKFMVYLQKENIIDESGMPKERFSAEFPKEGPSILRIQQVVRGDSAAYFCASSPWGLAGGFTDTQYFGPGTRLTVL.

The chain employs TRBV14 and TRBJ2-3; no reliable D call. The CDR3 runs 13 residues. CDR1 and CDR2 from the germline V gene are SGHDN and FVKESK. Trimming left V 4 bases short and J 4 bases short, with 9 bases between. CDR3 residues: CASSPQASDTQYF. As DNA, the CDR3 is TGTGCCAGCAGCCCACAAGCTTCAGATACGCAGTATTTT.

The chain combines TRBV5-6 with TRBJ2-7, with D perhaps TRBD2 (5 bases). The CDR3 runs 14 residues. Germline V gene sequence: CDR1 SGHDT, CDR2 YYEEEE. The V and J ends lost 0 bases and 5 bases respectively, with 12 bases between them. CDR3 protein: CASSLAASHHEQYF. DNA of the CDR3: TGTGCCAGCAGCTTGGCGGCTAGCCACCACGAGCAGTACTTC. Complete variable domain (other parts from reference TRBV5-6 and TRBJ2-7): DAGVTQSPTHLIKTRGQQVTLRCSPKSGHDTVSWYQQALGQGPQFIFQYYEEEERQRGNFPDRFSGHQFPNYSSELNVNALLLGDSALYLCASSLAASHHEQYFGPGTRLTVT.

This sequence joins TRBV28 and TRBJ1-5, with 8 bases identical to TRBD1. This CDR3 has 14 residues. Trimming took 3 bases from V and 6 from J; bases not matched to a gene: 4. Germline values: CDR1 MDHEN, CDR2 SYDVKM. The CDR3 nucleotides are TGTGCCAGCAGTTTGACAGGGGCGATTCAGCCCCAGCATTTT. Translated: CASSLTGAIQPQHF.

Of note for this clone: The sample has other DNA sequences that encode this CDR3 too. The chain couples TRBV30 to TRBJ2-7; D unclear. The CDR3 length is 11 residues. Germline V lookup: CDR1 GTSNPN, CDR2 SVGIG (reference sequence). The germline V and J ends were trimmed by 0 bases and 4 bases, with 4 bases remaining between them. CDR3 DNA: TGTGCCTGGAGTGTAGTGTACGAGCAGTACTTC. Its translation is CAWSVVYEQYF.